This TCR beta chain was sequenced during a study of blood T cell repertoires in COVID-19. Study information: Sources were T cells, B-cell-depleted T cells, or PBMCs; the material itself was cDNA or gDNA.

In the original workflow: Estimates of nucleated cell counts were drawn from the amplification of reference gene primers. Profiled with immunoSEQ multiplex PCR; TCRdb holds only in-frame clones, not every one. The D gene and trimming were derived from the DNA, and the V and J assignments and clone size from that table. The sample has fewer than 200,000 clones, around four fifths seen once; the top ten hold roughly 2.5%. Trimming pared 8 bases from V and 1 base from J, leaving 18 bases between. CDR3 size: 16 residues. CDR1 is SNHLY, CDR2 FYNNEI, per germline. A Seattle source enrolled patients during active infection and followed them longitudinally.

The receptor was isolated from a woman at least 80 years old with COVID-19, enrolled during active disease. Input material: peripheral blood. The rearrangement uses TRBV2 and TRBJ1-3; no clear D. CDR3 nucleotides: TGTGCCAGCTCTTCTGCGGGAGGCCAATCTGGAAACACCATATATTTT. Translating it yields CASSSAGGQSGNTIYF. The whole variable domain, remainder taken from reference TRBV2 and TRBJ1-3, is EPEVTQTPSHQVTQMGQEVILRCVPISNHLYFYWYRQILGQKVEFLVSFYNNEISEKSEIFDDQFSVERPDGSNFTLKIRSTKLEDSAMYFCASSSAGGQSGNTIYFGEGSWLTVV.